Detailed here is one T cell receptor beta chain. The antigen it recognizes is unknown. Qualities for individual bases were not recorded, and no much larger clone is one base off. The time point label of this sample denotes: baseline before first vaccination. Vaccinee samples were obtained from the UK trials COV001 and COV002, which included a single-blind randomized controlled phase 2/3 trial of AZD1222 (ChAdOx1 nCoV-19) in healthy adults. For TCRbeta chain sequencing, PBMC samples were collected from trial participants at day 0 and at day 28 after the second dose. The record originates from a study of T cell responses to AZD1222 COVID-19 vaccine (dated by TCRdb to the early 2020s). General notes on the study: AZD1222 recipients with second doses at about 4 weeks or about 12 weeks were pooled, because spike-specific TCR depth and breadth did not differ between schedules. A total of just over 230 trial participants underwent TCR sequencing, of whom 200 to 220 had received two doses of AZD1222 and roughly 26 had received two doses of the MenACWY control vaccine. Trial participants were enrolled by age into subgroups of 18-55, 56-69 and 70-plus years, and around 150, 28 and 57 TCR-sequenced participants, respectively, were included in these subgroups.

The CDR3 regions of human TCRbeta chains were analyzed by immunosequencing. From the authors' description of their analysis: Repertoire TCRs were checked for matches against a reference library of SARS-CoV-2-specific TCRs that had been generated using the MIRA antigen-specificity platform. Breadth was defined as the fraction of unique TCRs that were SARS-CoV-2-associated, and depth was defined as the fraction of total T cells that were SARS-CoV-2-associated. Each spike-specific TCR was assigned to its reactive spike region and to a CD4 or CD8 class using the MIRA data. Log10-transformed breadth and depth values were compared by one-way ANOVA with Sidak's multiple comparisons tests. TCRdb mirrors the immuneACCESS table, restricted to in-frame sequences. Some clones are absent from its copies; in checked studies, under half trace to an unresolved V gene, and the reason for the others is unknown. V, J and clone size are those of that table, while D and trimming were read from the DNA. The sample table records about 100,000 clones; about 88% of these occur just once. Of the sample, about 2.5% is held by the ten largest clones.

The investigation overall reported the following: The 56-69-year group was small, and its depth increase did not reach significance, likely because of low power. Because no day 14 peak-response samples were available, repertoires were characterized only after the peak T cell response. Conclusions about previously exposed vaccinees are limited because only 6 or 7 AZD1222 recipients were SARS-CoV-2 seropositive at baseline. Reportedly, almost half of the unique spike-specific TCRs recognized epitopes lying outside the regions that are mutated in the B.1.351 and B.1.1.7 variants. Spike-specific TCR breadth and depth rose significantly after two AZD1222 doses compared with day 0 and with MenACWY recipients. CD4 TCRs associated with the vaccine covered the entire spike protein, and the dominant responses were in regions 160-218 and 743-854. Participants were mostly white British and included more females than males, and it was suggested by the authors that clonal diversity may have been underestimated.

Sequenced material: peripheral blood, taken on day 0 of AZD1222 vaccination. This receptor was obtained from an adult in good health.

The nucleotide sequence is TGCAGCGTTGAAGATCAACAGGGGTTGGAAGCTTTCTTT. Its translation reads: CSVEDQQGLEAFF. This receptor chain uses TRBV29-1 and TRBJ1-1; the junction holds 7 bases that match TRBD1. The CDR3 runs 13 residues from the cysteine to the phenylalanine. Only CDR3 DNA is held: 39 bases, read in frame from base 1. V is cut back by 0 bases and J by 8 bases, with 6 bases in the junction unmatched. The CDR1 and CDR2 encoded by the germline V gene are SQVTM and ANQGSEA.